This T cell receptor beta chain came from a study of T-cell reconstitution after alpha-beta-depleted transplantation in children. Using unique molecular identifiers, the investigators prepared the TCRbeta library. TCRdb fed the PCR reads into MiXCR, producing one record per CDR3 protein. The data contain about 300,000 distinct CDR3 sequences, 6% to 10% of them seen just once; the ten biggest clones take up approximately 9.1%. The germline V gene has CDR1 SSHAT and CDR2 FNYEAQ (reference sequence). The CDR3 totals 14 residues. The V segment lost 6 bases and the J segment 2 bases; nucleotides outside the gene matches: 3. This clonotype was counted many times. Its antigen is still unknown. Study observations and caveats: After one year, T-cell counts and TCRbeta diversity mostly came from new T cells.

This clonotype originated in a female patient aged 2-9 years who had a stem cell transplant for Fanconi anemia, so the T cells may come from the graft donor. The source material was peripheral blood, sampled 360 days after TCRalphabeta/CD19-depleted stem cell transplant. This chain joins TRBV7-7 and TRBJ2-2; 7 bases map to TRBD1. The CDR3 sequence: CASRRGLNTGELFF. As DNA, the CDR3 is TGTGCCAGCAGAAGGGGGCTCAACACCGGGGAGCTGTTTTTT.